Listed below are T cell receptor beta chains from one sample, sequenced in a study of blood T cell repertoires in COVID-19. Profiled with immunoSEQ multiplex PCR; TCRdb holds only in-frame clones, not every one. The table includes some 49,000 clones, around four fifths detected once. Material: peripheral blood. Receptor source: a woman aged 55-75 years with acute or convalescent COVID-19. CDR3s include the opening cysteine and the closing phenylalanine or tryptophan. D genes are given only for firm matches. A clone size is listed for some rows: how often the clone was seen (once, few, many), or a class if it is expanded.

TRBJ1-2,TRBV7-9,few,.,CASSPWTVYGYTF,TGTGCCAGCAGCCCCTGGACAGTCTATGGCTACACCTTC
TRBJ2-3,TRBV29-1,.,.,CSVEDRTRSSTDTQYF,TGCAGCGTGGAAGACAGAACTAGGTCTAGCACAGATACGCAGTATTTT
TRBJ1-1,TRBV7-9,once,.,CASSFLEATEAFF,TGTGCCAGCAGCTTCCTTGAAGCCACTGAAGCTTTCTTT
TRBJ2-7,TRBV28,.,TRBD2,CASSLSGLGFYEQYF,TGTGCCAGCAGTTTATCCGGACTAGGGTTCTACGAGCAGTACTTC
TRBJ1-1,TRBV7-8,.,TRBD1,CASSPRQGFNTEAFF,TGTGCCAGCAGCCCGAGACAGGGATTCAACACTGAAGCTTTCTTT
TRBJ1-2,TRBV7-2,.,.,CASSSYNPGQSHGYTF,TGTGCCAGCAGCTCGTATAACCCGGGACAATCTCATGGCTACACCTTC
TRBJ1-4,TRBV3-1/TRBV3-2,once,.,CASSQLRRQRHNEKLFF,TGTGCCAGCAGCCAATTAAGAAGACAGAGACATAATGAAAAACTGTTTTTT
TRBJ2-1,TRBV25-1,.,TRBD2,CASSPSGSRHEQFF,TGTGCCAGCAGTCCTAGCGGGAGTCGCCATGAGCAGTTCTTC
TRBJ1-3,TRBV2,.,TRBD1,CASSLSGGPPGNTIYF,TGTGCCAGCAGTCTATCAGGGGGTCCCCCTGGAAACACCATATATTTT
TRBJ2-7,TRBV3-1/TRBV3-2,.,.,CASSQASHAKQYF,TGTGCCAGCAGCCAGGCTAGCCATGCGAAGCAGTACTTC
TRBJ1-1,TRBV6-5,.,TRBD1,CALNRGNTEAFF,TGTGCCCTTAACAGGGGGAACACTGAAGCTTTCTTT
TRBJ2-1,TRBV12-3/TRBV12-4,.,.,CASRQFNEQFF,TGTGCCAGCAGGCAGTTCAATGAGCAGTTCTTC
TRBJ1-1,TRBV5-8,.,.,CASSFLHTEAFF,TGTGCCAGCAGCTTCCTCCACACTGAAGCTTTCTTT
TRBJ1-1,TRBV11-2,.,.,CASSTTLNTEAFF,TGTGCCAGCAGTACAACCCTGAACACTGAAGCTTTCTTT
TRBJ1-4,TRBV30,.,.,CAWSVTGLKNEKLFF,TGTGCCTGGAGTGTAACCGGGTTGAAGAATGAAAAACTGTTTTTT
TRBJ1-1,TRBV30,.,.,CAWSDQGIKAFF,TGTGCCTGGAGCGACCAGGGGATAAAAGCTTTCTTT
TRBJ2-3,TRBV15,once,.,CATSRSRGGREVDTQYF,TGTGCCACCAGCAGATCTAGGGGGGGTCGGGAGGTAGATACGCAGTATTTT
TRBJ1-1,TRBV15,.,TRBD1,CATSRETGVNTEAFF,TGTGCCACCAGCAGGGAAACAGGGGTTAACACTGAAGCTTTCTTT
TRBJ1-1,TRBV2,.,.,CASSRQMNTEAFF,TGTGCCAGCAGTCGACAGATGAACACTGAAGCTTTCTTT
TRBJ1-5,TRBV28,.,.,CASCRGGTNQPQHF,TGTGCCAGCTGTCGGGGGGGAACTAATCAGCCCCAGCATTTT
TRBJ1-1,TRBV5-6,.,.,CASSALGEGPLSDTEAFF,TGTGCCAGCAGCGCACTTGGGGAGGGACCTCTCTCTGATACTGAAGCTTTCTTT
TRBJ1-1,TRBV3-1/TRBV3-2,.,.,CASSQEGRRQNTEAFF,TGTGCCAGCAGCCAAGAAGGTCGCAGACAGAACACTGAAGCTTTCTTT
TRBJ1-1,TRBV18,.,.,CASSTDTGAWIEAFF,TGTGCCAGCTCCACAGACACGGGAGCCTGGATTGAAGCTTTCTTT
TRBJ2-1,TRBV5-1,.,TRBD2,CASSLAPAGGPEEQFF,TGCGCCAGCAGCTTGGCCCCAGCGGGGGGGCCGGAGGAGCAGTTCTTC
TRBJ2-2,TRBV5-4,.,TRBD2,CASSWGLAGTNTGELFF,TGTGCCAGCAGCTGGGGACTAGCGGGGACGAACACCGGGGAGCTGTTTTTT
TRBJ1-2,TRBV28,.,.,CASSFPGHTNYGYTF,TGTGCCAGCAGTTTTCCGGGACACACTAACTATGGCTACACCTTC
TRBJ2-3,TRBV7-3,few,.,CASSGKGRPTDTQYF,TGTGCCAGCAGCGGTAAGGGGCGACCCACAGATACGCAGTATTTT
TRBJ1-2,TRBV2,.,.,CASSEGIQAPNYGYTF,TGTGCCAGCAGTGAAGGTATACAGGCTCCTAACTATGGCTACACCTTC
TRBJ2-5,TRBV5-1,.,TRBD2,CASSPGLANHQETQYF,TGCGCCAGCTCCCCCGGACTAGCGAACCATCAAGAGACCCAGTACTTC
TRBJ2-5,TRBV2,.,TRBD1,CASSPGQGKETQYF,TGTGCCAGCAGTCCGGGACAGGGTAAAGAGACCCAGTACTTC
TRBJ2-5,TRBV20-1,.,.,CSARLGETQYF,TGCAGTGCTCGACTGGGAGAGACCCAGTACTTC
TRBJ1-1,TRBV6-5,.,.,CASSRRYEVTEAFF,TGTGCCAGCAGCCGGAGGTATGAGGTTACTGAAGCTTTCTTT
TRBJ1-5,TRBV6-5,once,.,CASSPGGSREPQHF,TGTGCCAGCAGCCCCGGCGGGTCGCGGGAGCCCCAGCATTTT
TRBJ2-7,TRBV5-1,.,TRBD1,CASKTGVGSYEQYF,TGCGCCAGCAAAACAGGGGTGGGTTCCTACGAGCAGTACTTC
TRBJ2-7,TRBV19,.,TRBD1,CASSISDRTSYEQYF,TGTGCCAGTAGTATCTCGGACAGGACCTCCTACGAGCAGTACTTC
TRBJ1-1,TRBV12-5,.,.,CASGLGGFTEAFF,TGTGCTAGTGGTTTAGGAGGGTTCACTGAAGCTTTCTTT
TRBJ2-1,TRBV3-1/TRBV3-2,.,.,CASSQAFGGFNEQFF,TGTGCCAGCAGCCAAGCGTTTGGGGGGTTCAATGAGCAGTTCTTC
TRBJ1-1,TRBV6-5,.,.,CASSYYRATEAFF,TGTGCCAGCAGTTACTACAGGGCCACTGAAGCTTTCTTT
TRBJ2-1,TRBV2,.,TRBD1,CASSGDRVRGHEQFF,TGTGCCAGCAGTGGGGACAGGGTGAGGGGCCATGAGCAGTTCTTC
TRBJ1-3,TRBV3-1/TRBV3-2,.,.,CASSPSGNTIYF,TGTGCCAGCAGCCCGTCTGGAAACACCATATATTTT
TRBJ2-7,TRBV6-1,.,TRBD1,CASSEALGTGSYEQYF,TGTGCCAGCAGTGAAGCTCTTGGGACAGGTTCCTACGAGCAGTACTTC
TRBJ2-1,TRBV6-2/TRBV6-3,.,TRBD2,CASSYARRLALNNEQFF,TGTGCCAGCAGTTACGCGCGGCGACTAGCCCTTAACAATGAGCAGTTCTTC